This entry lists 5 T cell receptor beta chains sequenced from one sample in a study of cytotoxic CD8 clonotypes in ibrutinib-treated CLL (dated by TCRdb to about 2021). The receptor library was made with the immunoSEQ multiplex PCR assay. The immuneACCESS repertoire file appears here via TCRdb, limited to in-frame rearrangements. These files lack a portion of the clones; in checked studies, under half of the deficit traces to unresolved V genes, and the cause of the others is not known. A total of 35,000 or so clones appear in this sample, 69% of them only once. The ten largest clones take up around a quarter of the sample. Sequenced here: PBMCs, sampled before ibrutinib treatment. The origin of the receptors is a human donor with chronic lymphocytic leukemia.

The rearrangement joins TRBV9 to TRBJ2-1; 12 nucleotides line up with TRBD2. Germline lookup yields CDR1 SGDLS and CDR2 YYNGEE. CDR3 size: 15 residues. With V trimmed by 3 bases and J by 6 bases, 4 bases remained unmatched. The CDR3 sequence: CASSGGLAGTNEQFF. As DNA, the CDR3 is TGTGCCAGCAGCGGAGGACTAGCGGGAACCAATGAGCAGTTCTTC.

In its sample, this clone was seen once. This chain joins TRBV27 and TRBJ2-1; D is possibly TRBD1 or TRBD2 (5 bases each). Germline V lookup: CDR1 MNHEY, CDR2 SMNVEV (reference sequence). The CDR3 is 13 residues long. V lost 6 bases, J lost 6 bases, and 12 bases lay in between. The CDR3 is CASRPGLVNEQFF. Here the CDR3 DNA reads TGTGCCAGCAGACCGGGGCTAGTCAATGAGCAGTTCTTC.

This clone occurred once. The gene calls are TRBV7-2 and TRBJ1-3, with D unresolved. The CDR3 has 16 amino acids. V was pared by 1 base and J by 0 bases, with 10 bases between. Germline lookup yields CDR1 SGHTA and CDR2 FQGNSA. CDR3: CASSLGPLSSGNTIYF. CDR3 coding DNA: TGTGCCAGCAGCTTAGGGCCGCTCAGCTCTGGAAACACCATATATTTT.

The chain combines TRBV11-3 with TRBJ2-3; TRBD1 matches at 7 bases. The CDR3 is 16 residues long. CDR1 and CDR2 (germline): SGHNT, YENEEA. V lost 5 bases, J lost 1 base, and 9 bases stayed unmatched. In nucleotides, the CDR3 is TGTGCCAGCAGCCCGACATGGGACAGACGCACAGATACGCAGTATTTT. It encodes CASSPTWDRRTDTQYF. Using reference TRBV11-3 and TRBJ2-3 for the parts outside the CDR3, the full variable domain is EAGVVQSPRYKIIEKKQPVAFWCNPISGHNTLYWYLQNLGQGPELLIRYENEEAVDDSQLPKDRFSAERLKGVDSTLKIQPAELGDSAVYLCASSPTWDRRTDTQYFGPGTRLTVL.

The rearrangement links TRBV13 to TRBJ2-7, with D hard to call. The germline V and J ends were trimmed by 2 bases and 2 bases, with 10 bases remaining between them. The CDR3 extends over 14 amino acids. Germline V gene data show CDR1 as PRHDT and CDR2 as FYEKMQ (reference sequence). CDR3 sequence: CASSLTENTYEQYF. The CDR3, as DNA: TGTGCCAGCAGCTTAACCGAGAATACCTACGAGCAGTACTTC.